This T cell receptor (beta chain) was found in a study of cytomegalovirus exposure and HLA in healthy donors. PCR involved 60 Vbeta and 13 Jbeta primers. Produced via immunoSEQ multiplex PCR; TCRdb's table is partial and in-frame only. The sample includes 170,000 or so clones, 80% of them seen just once. The receptor was isolated from a man in his thirties or forties in good health and CMV-seropositive. Material for sequencing was PBMCs.

DNA of the CDR3: TGTGCCAGTAGTATGACAGGGTCTGCTTCACCCCTCCACTTT. Its translation: CASSMTGSASPLHF. The chain recombines TRBV19 with TRBJ1-6; 7 nucleotides match TRBD1. The CDR3 spans 14 residues. V shed 3 bases and J 9 bases; nucleotides not matched to a gene: 5. The germline gives CDR1 LNHDA, CDR2 SQIVND (reference sequence).